Sequencing of this T cell receptor (beta chain) was carried out in a study of CD8+CD57+ T cells in acquired aplastic anemia. It was genomic DNA that served as the template for profiling TCR beta VDJ and CDR3. MiXCR, applied by TCRdb to the reads, yields one record per CDR3 protein. The sample lists about 180,000 distinct CDR3 sequences; 48% were seen once. Patients picked for sequencing had shown CD8+CD57+ cell expansion detected by flow cytometry. Patients had received no therapy at the time of blood sampling. The germline V gene encodes CDR1 SGHTA and CDR2 FQGNSA. The V gene lost 4 bases and the J gene lost 1 base, with 10 bases spanning the gap. The CDR3 covers 14 residues.

Specimen: sorted CD4+, CD8+, or CD8+CD57+ T cells (not recorded which) from PBMCs. This receptor was taken from a human donor with aplastic anemia. The J gene is TRBJ1-1, the V gene TRBV7-2; a possible D gene is TRBD1 (5 bases). The CDR3 here is CASSSDSGNTEAFF. The CDR3 DNA reads as TGTGCCAGCAGCTCAGACAGTGGGAACACTGAAGCTTTCTTT.